Following are 32 T cell receptor beta chains from one sample sequenced in a study of regulatory T cells in long-lasting Graves disease. HTBI primers from iRepertoire and Arm-PCR of CDR3 regions yielded the TCR beta libraries. TCRdb itself ran the multiplex PCR reads through MiXCR, one entry per CDR3 protein. The table shows around 460,000 distinct CDR3 sequences, with roughly 21% occurring only once. Time point of the sample: persistent/refractory GD, antithyroid drugs over 5 years with positive TRAb. From PBMCs, RNA was extracted and then used to make the TCR library. Sample: peripheral blood mononuclear cells (PBMCs), taken when the disease was refractory, from a patient treated with antithyroid drugs. The origin of the receptors is a female donor with Graves disease.

The chain is built from TRBV9 and TRBJ2-2, with D maybe TRBD1 (6 bases). Per germline, CDR1 SGDLS and CDR2 YYNGEE. This CDR3 is built from 15 residues. V gave up 4 bases and J gave up 6 bases, with 16 bases separating them. CDR3 protein: CASSRSTGSAGELFF. The CDR3 DNA reads TGTGCCAGCAGCCGTTCGACAGGTAGTGCCGGGGAGCTGTTTTTT.

This clonotype was seen more than once but under ten times. The chain carries TRBV4-1 and TRBJ2-7; 9 bases are shared with TRBD1. The CDR3 has 14 amino acids. V dropped 3 bases and J dropped 6; count of bases not matched to a gene: 6. Germline CDR1 MGHRA, CDR2 YSYEKL. CDR3 protein: CASSQGTGRGEQYF. The CDR3 DNA sequence: TGCGCCAGCAGCCAGGGGACAGGGAGAGGCGAGCAGTACTTC.

This clonotype has just a few counts. J is TRBJ1-1 and V is TRBV6-1; D perhaps matches TRBD1 (5 bases). Germline lookup yields CDR1 MNHNS and CDR2 SASEGT. The V and J ends lost 7 bases and 0 bases respectively, with 12 bases between them. This CDR3 has 14 residues. CDR3 protein: CASTGGGMNTEAFF. CDR3 coding DNA: TGTGCCAGCACCGGGGGGGGGATGAACACTGAAGCTTTCTTT.

At least ten counts were recorded for this clonotype. V is TRBV19 and J is TRBJ1-3; D call uncertain. Germline loops: CDR1 LNHDA, CDR2 SQIVND (reference sequence). The germline V and J ends were trimmed by 4 bases and 0 bases, with 10 bases remaining between them. This CDR3 has 15 residues. The CDR3 DNA reads as TGTGCCAGTAGTAGTGTGGGCTTCTCTGGAAACACCATATATTTT. As protein: CASSSVGFSGNTIYF.

V usage is TRBV7-9 and J usage is TRBJ2-2, with D hard to call. The CDR3 is 15 residues long. Per the germline V gene, CDR1 is SEHNR and CDR2 is FQNEAQ (reference sequence). V dropped 1 base and J dropped 4 bases, with 10 bases sitting between them. This CDR3 reads CASSLVSIGTGELFF. CDR3 nucleotide sequence: TGTGCCAGCAGCTTAGTCAGCATAGGCACCGGGGAGCTGTTTTTT.

In its sample, this clonotype was seen many times. The V gene is TRBV28, the J gene TRBJ2-7; possibly TRBD1 for D (6 bases). Between the trimmed V and J ends, which lost 3 bases and 3 bases, there was a span of 18 bases. The CDR3 sequence is 16 residues long. Germline-derived CDR1 and CDR2 are MDHEN and SYDVKM. This CDR3 is CASSFSFTDRGYEQYF. The CDR3 bases are TGTGCCAGCAGTTTCTCCTTTACGGACAGAGGCTACGAGCAGTACTTC.

This clonotype has only a few counts. The V and J genes are TRBV3-1 and TRBJ1-1; D uncertain. The V and J ends lost 2 bases and 8 bases respectively, with 15 bases between them. The germline V gene encodes CDR1 LGHDT and CDR2 YNNKEL (reference sequence). The CDR3 extends over 14 amino acids. In DNA, the CDR3 is TGTGCCAGCAGCCAAAGGGTCCCAACCAGCGAAGCTTTCTTT. Protein: CASSQRVPTSEAFF. Using reference TRBV3-1 and TRBJ1-1 for the parts outside the CDR3, the full variable domain is DTAVSQTPKYLVTQMGNDKSIKCEQNLGHDTMYWYKQDSKKFLKIMFSYNNKELIINETVPNRFSPKSPDKAHLNLHINSLELGDSAVYFCASSQRVPTSEAFFGQGTRLTVV.

A few counts support this clonotype. The chain recombines TRBV28 with TRBJ2-3, with TRBD2 matching 13 bases. Germline trimming cut 3 bases from V and 4 bases from J; bases unmatched to any gene: 1. CDR1 MDHEN and CDR2 SYDVKM come from the germline V gene. The CDR3 has 15 residues. CDR3 loop: CASSFGLAGADTQYF. Here the CDR3 DNA reads TGTGCCAGCAGTTTTGGACTAGCGGGAGCAGATACGCAGTATTTT.

The chain recombines TRBV28 with TRBJ2-1; D not certain. Germline V gene sequence: CDR1 MDHEN, CDR2 SYDVKM. Trimming stripped 3 bases from V and 5 bases from J, with 8 bases between. This CDR3 comprises 13 residues. The CDR3 DNA reads as TGTGCCAGCAGTTTTGGTAGAAACAATGAGCAGTTCTTC. Its translation: CASSFGRNNEQFF.

The V and J genes are TRBV19 and TRBJ2-2, with D unresolved. Germline V gene data show CDR1 as LNHDA and CDR2 as SQIVND (reference sequence). Trimming stripped 0 bases from V and 5 bases from J, with 13 bases between. This CDR3 contains 16 residues. CDR3 in amino acids: CASSIEVLDVTGELFF. In nucleotides, the CDR3 is TGTGCCAGTAGTATAGAAGTCCTTGACGTAACCGGGGAGCTGTTTTTT.

On this clonotype: A read error may be the cause here, since a much bigger clone is one base away. This chain joins TRBV29-1 and TRBJ2-5, with D perhaps matching TRBD1 (5 bases). The CDR3 runs 14 residues. Trimming left V 3 bases short and J 2 bases short, with 13 bases between. The V gene's germline CDR1 is SQVTM and CDR2 ANQGSEA. The CDR3 DNA follows: TGCAGCGTTGATATAGGGGCAAGGCAAGAGACCCAGTACTTC. Amino acids: CSVDIGARQETQYF.

In this sample, this clonotype turned up many times. In nucleotides, the CDR3 is TGTGCCACCAGCAGAGATCCAGGGAACACTGAAGCTTTCTTT. Translated: CATSRDPGNTEAFF. This chain uses TRBV15 with TRBJ1-1; D remains unclear. Trimming removed 0 bases from V and 1 base from J, with 6 bases in between. Per germline, CDR1 LNHNV and CDR2 YYDKDF (reference sequence). The CDR3 contains 14 residues.

The CDR3 sequence is CAISENGGTQYF. DNA of the CDR3: TGTGCCATCAGTGAGAACGGGGGTACGCAGTATTTT. The gene calls are TRBV10-3 and TRBJ2-3; tentatively, D is TRBD2 (6 bases). V dropped 2 bases and J dropped 8 bases, with 8 bases sitting between them. The germline gives CDR1 ENHRY, CDR2 SYGVKD. The CDR3 loop spans 12 amino acids.

Remarks on this clonotype: This sequence may be a read error, since a much larger clone differs from it by one base. The chain employs TRBV28 and TRBJ1-1; no firm D call. The CDR3 extends over 11 amino acids. Germline V gives CDR1 MDHEN, CDR2 SYDVKM. The CDR3: CASSRYTEASF. Written as DNA, the CDR3 is TGTGCCAGCAGCAGATACACTGAAGCTTCCTTT.

The rearrangement links TRBV7-2 to TRBJ2-7; D is perhaps TRBD2 (6 bases). The CDR3 is 13 amino acids. CDR1 SGHTA and CDR2 FQGNSA come from the germline V gene. Trimming took 1 base from V and 9 from J, leaving 13 bases between them. The CDR3 DNA is TGTGCCAGCAGCTTAGGTCGGCGGGATAGGCAGTACTTC. It encodes CASSLGRRDRQYF.

The V gene is TRBV7-9, the J gene TRBJ2-7; 8 bases align to TRBD2. The germline gives CDR1 SEHNR, CDR2 FQNEAQ (reference sequence). The ends lost 3 bases at V and 3 bases at J; junction bases unmatched: 10. The CDR3 is 16 residues long. The CDR3 DNA follows: TGTGCCAGCAGCTTTACGGGAGGGCCATCAGTCTACGAGCAGTACTTC. Its translation: CASSFTGGPSVYEQYF.

In its sample, this clonotype was seen once. The DNA for the CDR3 is TGTGCCAGCAGCGCCCGCGGGGTCGGCCCAGGAGGCAAAAACATTCAGTACTTC. It is translated as CASSARGVGPGGKNIQYF. V gene TRBV13 combines with J gene TRBJ2-1; D perhaps matches TRBD2 (6 bases). The closer fit of TRBJ2-4 to the DNA end suggests the J call may be wrong. This CDR3 spans 18 amino acids. In germline, CDR1 is PRHDT, CDR2 FYEKMQ (reference sequence).

This clonotype showed up many times. The chain combines TRBV7-3 with TRBJ1-1; D gene unclear. CDR3 length: 15 amino acids. Germline CDR1 is SGHTA and CDR2 is FQGTGA. Trimming shortened V by 4 bases and J by 4 bases, and 16 bases separated the two germline ends. In DNA form, the CDR3 reads TGTGCCAGCAGCTCGCAGACGGGCGGGAGCACTGAAGCTTTCTTT. The encoded protein is CASSSQTGGSTEAFF.

This clonotype was found a few times. The chain links TRBV28 to TRBJ1-2, with a tentative D call TRBD1 (5 bases). In germline, CDR1 is MDHEN, CDR2 SYDVKM. The CDR3 is 11 residues long. The germline V and J ends were trimmed by 6 bases and 8 bases, with 10 bases remaining between them. CDR3 sequence: CASSDEGGYTF. CDR3 in DNA: TGTGCCAGCAGCGACGAGGGGGGCTACACCTTC.

The V gene is TRBV29-1, the J gene TRBJ1-5; no firm D call. Germline loops: CDR1 SQVTM, CDR2 ANQGSEA. V lost 0 bases, J lost 7 bases, and 7 bases lay in between. The CDR3 has 12 amino acids. CDR3 sequence (DNA): TGCAGCGTTGAAGATCCGGGACAGCCCCAGCATTTT. Translated, it gives CSVEDPGQPQHF.

This clonotype turned up a few times. CDR3 protein: CSVEGDTNVGYEQYF. The CDR3 DNA reads TGCAGCGTTGAAGGGGACACCAATGTCGGCTACGAGCAGTACTTC. The V and J genes are TRBV29-1 and TRBJ2-7, with D maybe TRBD1 (6 bases). The length of the CDR3 is 15 residues. Germline CDR1 SQVTM, CDR2 ANQGSEA. Trimming removed 1 base at V and 3 bases at J, with 16 bases between.

This clonotype was observed many times. V and J are TRBV29-1 and TRBJ1-1, with 8 bases fitting TRBD1. The ends lost 4 bases at V and 5 bases at J; junction bases unmatched: 6. The CDR3 runs to 13 residues. Germline V CDR1 and CDR2: SQVTM, ANQGSEA. CDR3 sequence: CSVVDRGRTEAFF. The CDR3 DNA follows: TGCAGCGTTGTTGACAGGGGACGGACTGAAGCTTTCTTT.

The genes are TRBV5-1 and TRBJ2-1; 12 bases are shared with TRBD2. The CDR3 loop spans 15 amino acids. Germline CDR1 and CDR2: SGHRS and YFSETQ. Trimming cost V 4 bases and J 6 bases; bases outside gene matches: 5. CDR3 nucleotides: TGCGCCAGCAGCCTGGGACTAGCGGGCCCCAATGAGCAGTTCTTC. Translating gives CASSLGLAGPNEQFF. Full variable domain (outside the CDR3, taken from reference TRBV5-1 and TRBJ2-1): KAGVTQTPRYLIKTRGQQVTLSCSPISGHRSVSWYQQTPGQGLQFLFEYFSETQRNKGNFPGRFSGRQFSNSRSEMNVSTLELGDSALYLCASSLGLAGPNEQFFGPGTRLTVL.

This rearrangement joins TRBV2 to TRBJ1-5, with a weak D call TRBD1 (5 bases). Germline loops: CDR1 SNHLY, CDR2 FYNNEI. V dropped 8 bases and J dropped 0 bases, with 14 bases sitting between them. This CDR3 spans 15 amino acids. The CDR3 DNA reads as TGTGCCAGCTCACCAGGGAGCGATAGCAATCAGCCCCAGCATTTT. Protein product: CASSPGSDSNQPQHF.

At least ten counts were recorded for this clonotype. This chain connects TRBV20-1 to TRBJ1-5; D is unclear. V lost 6 bases, J lost 9 bases, and 24 bases lay in between. The germline CDR1 and CDR2 sequences are DFQATT and SNEGSKA (reference sequence). This CDR3 region has 15 residues. CDR3: CSATGQRRASRPQHF. The DNA for the CDR3 is TGCAGTGCCACCGGGCAGCGTAGGGCATCGCGGCCCCAGCATTTT.

Concerning this clonotype itself: Given a much more abundant clone one base away, this may be a read error. The chain recombines TRBV6-2 or TRBV6-3 with TRBJ1-1; D is uncertain. The CDR3 sequence is 12 residues long. V dropped 7 bases and J dropped 6 bases, with 12 bases sitting between them. Germline V lookup: CDR1 MNHEY, CDR2 SVGEGT. DNA for the CDR3: TGTGCCAGCAAGGCTCCCTCGGCTGAAGCTTTCTTT. The encoded protein is CASKAPSAEAFF.

This clonotype was observed many times. The gene calls are TRBV28 and TRBJ1-2, with D unresolved. Trimming removed 3 bases at V and 4 bases at J, with 6 bases between. Germline values: CDR1 MDHEN, CDR2 SYDVKM. The CDR3 covers 12 residues. The DNA for the CDR3 is TGTGCCAGCAGTTTGGAACCCTATGGCTACACCTTC. Its translation: CASSLEPYGYTF.

This sequence joins TRBV6-1 and TRBJ2-7; D remains ambiguous. CDR3 length: 12 residues. Per the germline V gene, CDR1 is MNHNS and CDR2 is SASEGT. V lost 7 bases and J lost 2, with 9 bases in between. CDR3 protein: CASMSAPYEQYF. The CDR3 DNA is TGTGCCAGCATGTCGGCTCCCTACGAGCAGTACTTC.

This clonotype was counted many times. The chain carries TRBV20-1 and TRBJ1-2; unclear D gene. Trimming pared 6 bases from V and 4 bases from J, leaving 21 bases between. The CDR3 is 15 residues long. Germline values: CDR1 DFQATT, CDR2 SNEGSKA (reference sequence). CDR3 amino acids: CSANPDRPSPYGYTF. The CDR3 nucleotides are TGCAGTGCCAACCCCGATCGCCCCTCTCCCTATGGCTACACCTTC.

The rearrangement uses TRBV20-1 and TRBJ2-7; unclear D gene. Between the trimmed V and J ends, which lost 5 bases and 0 bases, there was a span of 11 bases. The CDR3 length is 13 residues. Looked up from germline, CDR1 is DFQATT and CDR2 is SNEGSKA (reference sequence). CDR3 sequence reads: CSAVDGRSYEQYF. CDR3 in DNA: TGCAGTGCTGTGGACGGCCGCTCCTACGAGCAGTACTTC.

This clonotype was found many times. The chain joins TRBV20-1 to TRBJ2-5; D gene ambiguous. CDR1 and CDR2 (germline): DFQATT, SNEGSKA (reference sequence). CDR3 size: 13 residues. V was cut by 0 bases and J by 7 bases, with 12 bases left in between. The CDR3 loop is CSARDYRAPTQYF. In nucleotides, the CDR3 is TGCAGTGCTAGAGATTATCGGGCCCCGACCCAGTACTTC.

This clonotype was observed at least ten times. This chain joins TRBV5-1 and TRBJ1-1, with TRBD1 matching 7 bases. The CDR3 has 16 residues. Germline-derived CDR1 and CDR2 are SGHRS and YFSETQ. V lost 5 bases to trimming and J lost 6 bases; unmatched junction nucleotides: 16. The CDR3 region is CASSPGTAARGAEAFF. Here the CDR3 DNA reads TGCGCCAGCAGTCCCGGGACAGCGGCCAGAGGGGCTGAAGCTTTCTTT. Based on the CDR3 plus reference TRBV5-1 and TRBJ1-1, the full variable domain is KAGVTQTPRYLIKTRGQQVTLSCSPISGHRSVSWYQQTPGQGLQFLFEYFSETQRNKGNFPGRFSGRQFSNSRSEMNVSTLELGDSALYLCASSPGTAARGAEAFFGQGTRLTVV.